This T cell receptor (beta chain) was identified in a study of beta chain features in type 1 diabetes. Study-wide points: Significant though moderate, a shortening of TCRB CDR3s appeared in all four CD4+ subsets of Type 1 diabetes patients.

Since all of the isolated RNA was reverse transcribed, expressed TCRB transcripts were what got sequenced. The assay was immunoSEQ multiplex PCR, and TCRdb's table has in-frame clones only and misses some. The profile shows more than 300,000 clones, 10% to 15% of them singletons. A note on this clone: Its antigen remains unidentified.

Germline loops: CDR1 MDHEN, CDR2 SYDVKM. The CDR3 contains 14 residues. The V gene end was trimmed by 2 bases and the J gene end by 2 bases; junction bases not matched to a gene: 2. Sorted CD4+ subsets: naive, central memory, regulatory, stem cell-like memory (CD45RO/CCR7/CD25/CD127/CD95/CD27 panel). Sequenced input: naive CD4+ T cells from blood. The chain recombines TRBV28 with TRBJ1-2; 7 nucleotides line up with TRBD1. This sequence originates from a young woman with type 1 diabetes. The CDR3 region has the DNA TGTGCCAGCAGTTTACCGACAGGGAACTATGGCTACACCTTC. Its translation is CASSLPTGNYGYTF.